The entry below gives a single T cell receptor beta chain sequence along with its context. The same CDR3 can be traced to other DNA sequences in this sample. The CDR3 sequence is 15 residues long. J lost 1 base, V lost 1 base, and 3 bases had no gene match. Per the germline V gene, CDR1 is SGHRS and CDR2 is YFSETQ. The method was immunoSEQ multiplex PCR; TCRdb's version includes in-frame clones alone and lacks a portion of them. Found here are 2 million to 3 million clones, 90% to 95% of them singletons; the top ten hold around 0.4%. The data stem from a study of shared clonotypes between healthy human individuals.

Sequenced: naive CD4+ T cells from PBMCs. The subset here: CD45RA+ positively selected. This chain links TRBV5-1 with TRBJ2-7; the match to TRBD2 covers 9 bases. The sequence was collected from a man between 18 and 35 years old in good health. Some clones in this sample may be carry-over from other donors' samples. The CDR3 nucleotides are TGCGCCAGCAGCTTGACCGGACTAGCGTCCTACGAGCAGTACTTC. This translates into CASSLTGLASYEQYF.